Listed here are 10 T cell receptor beta chains from one sample, sequenced in a study of T cells after yellow fever vaccination. TCRdb independently ran MiXCR on the 5' RACE reads; one entry per CDR3 protein. The sample holds 300,000 or so distinct CDR3 sequences, over 10% seen once. Material: CD4+ T cells sorted from PBMCs, obtained 45 days after the yellow fever booster vaccination. Receptors originate from a man aged 25 to 40 who received the YFV17D yellow fever vaccine.

This clonotype was counted at least ten times. The CDR3 protein is CASSIRTSGTDTQYF. CDR3 DNA: TGTGCCAGTAGTATCCGGACTAGCGGAACAGATACGCAGTATTTT. The V gene is TRBV19, the J gene TRBJ2-3; 10 bases fit TRBD2. The CDR3 contains 15 residues. J lost 3 bases, V lost 3 bases, and 3 bases had no gene match. From germline, CDR1 is LNHDA and CDR2 SQIVND (reference sequence).

This chain links TRBV5-1 with TRBJ2-1; 12 bases match TRBD2. The CDR3 runs 13 residues. The V segment lost 5 bases and the J segment 7 bases; nucleotides outside the gene matches: 1. Germline CDR1 reads SGHRS; CDR2 reads YFSETQ. CDR3 residues: CASRGTSGNEQFF. DNA of the CDR3: TGCGCCAGCAGAGGGACTAGCGGGAATGAGCAGTTCTTC. The full variable domain, completed using reference TRBV5-1 and TRBJ2-1, is KAGVTQTPRYLIKTRGQQVTLSCSPISGHRSVSWYQQTPGQGLQFLFEYFSETQRNKGNFPGRFSGRQFSNSRSEMNVSTLELGDSALYLCASRGTSGNEQFFGPGTRLTVL.

This clonotype was picked up a small number of times. The chain is built from TRBV20-1 and TRBJ1-1; 7 nucleotides match TRBD1. The junction had 5 bases not matched to a gene; V was cut back by 1 base and J by 6 bases. The CDR3 sequence is 13 residues long. Germline loops: CDR1 DFQATT, CDR2 SNEGSKA (reference sequence). CDR3 sequence (DNA): TGCAGTGCTAGAGGACCCAGGGGGGCTGAAGCTTTCTTT. This codes for CSARGPRGAEAFF.

V gene TRBV14 combines with J gene TRBJ2-1, with 7 nucleotides matching TRBD2. V dropped 5 bases and J dropped 4; count of bases not matched to a gene: 2. Germline assignment: CDR1 SGHDN and CDR2 FVKESK. The CDR3 length is 13 residues. This CDR3 is CASSIAGYNEQFF. CDR3 in DNA: TGTGCCAGCAGCATAGCGGGTTACAATGAGCAGTTCTTC.

CDR3 DNA sequence: TGTGCCAGCAGTTCCTCATGGACAGGGCTAGAGACCCAGTACTTC. Its translation: CASSSSWTGLETQYF. The rearrangement links TRBV27 to TRBJ2-5; 8 bases line up with TRBD1. There are 15 residues in the CDR3. In germline, CDR1 is MNHEY, CDR2 SMNVEV (reference sequence). V shed 4 bases and J 4 bases; nucleotides not matched to a gene: 8.

The chain employs TRBV9 and TRBJ2-3; TRBD1 might be the D (5 bases). Per the germline V gene, CDR1 is SGDLS and CDR2 is YYNGEE. CDR3 length equals 16 residues. The V gene lost 4 bases and the J gene lost 5 bases, with 20 bases spanning the gap. The CDR3, as DNA: TGTGCCAGCAGCATCTCGGCAGGGCCGAGAGGAGATACGCAGTATTTT. Its protein product is CASSISAGPRGDTQYF.

V is TRBV6-2 or TRBV6-3 and J is TRBJ2-1, with D maybe TRBD1 (6 bases). The germline gives CDR1 MNHEY, CDR2 SVGEGT. Deletions cut 9 bases from V and 0 bases from J, with 12 bases between. The CDR3 spans 14 residues. The CDR3 loop reads CASHMGASYNEQFF. CDR3 in DNA: TGTGCCAGTCACATGGGGGCCTCCTACAATGAGCAGTTCTTC.

This clonotype was found a few times. The gene calls are TRBV5-1 and TRBJ2-3, with a possible D match to TRBD2 (5 bases). The CDR3 runs to 11 residues. V lost 5 bases to trimming and J lost 6 bases, with 7 bases between them. Germline CDR1 and CDR2: SGHRS and YFSETQ. The CDR3 DNA is TGCGCCAGCAGGGACTTCGATACGCAGTATTTT. Its translation: CASRDFDTQYF.

The table lists this clonotype with a few counts. The V gene is TRBV5-1, the J gene TRBJ1-6; 9 nucleotides line up with TRBD1. The V gene end was trimmed by 2 bases and the J gene end by 10 bases; junction bases not matched to a gene: 4. Germline loops: CDR1 SGHRS, CDR2 YFSETQ. This CDR3 spans 14 amino acids. The CDR3 sequence: CASSLGQGQSPLHF. The CDR3 DNA follows: TGCGCCAGCAGCTTAGGACAGGGGCAATCACCCCTCCACTTT.

This rearrangement joins TRBV7-2 to TRBJ1-1, with TRBD1 as a possible D gene (6 bases). The CDR3 is 15 amino acids. The germline V and J ends were trimmed by 4 bases and 3 bases, with 15 bases remaining between them. CDR1 and CDR2 from the germline V gene are SGHTA and FQGNSA. The CDR3 coding sequence is TGTGCCAGCAGCTCAGAACACAGGGTGGACACTGAAGCTTTCTTT. This encodes CASSSEHRVDTEAFF.